The rows below give T cell receptor beta chains drawn from one sample of a study. Sequencing used immunoSEQ multiplex PCR; TCRdb keeps in-frame clones, though not all of them. The repertoire consists of 45,000 to 60,000 clones, with approximately 93% occurring once and the leading ten covering approximately 11%. Specimen: PBMCs. Receptor source: a man aged 35 to 55 with rheumatoid arthritis. Each CDR3 is given with its conserved first and last residue. The D gene is left open where the match is weak. Size is stated for part of the rows, as once, few or many counts, or as a class when the clone is expanded.

NA	TRBV4-3	NA	TRBJ2-1	TGCGCCAGCAGCCCCGTCCTTGGCGGCGGCGAGCAGTTCTTC	CASSPVLGGGEQFF
NA	TRBV9	NA	TRBJ2-1	TGTGCCAGCAGCGTAGTAGGGGCGTCCTACAATGAGCAGTTCTTC	CASSVVGASYNEQFF
NA	TRBV12-3/TRBV12-4	NA	TRBJ1-5	TGTGCCAGCAGTTTAGGTCCGCTGCAGCCCCAGCATTTT	CASSLGPLQPQHF
TRBD1	TRBV6-5	NA	TRBJ1-5	TGTGCCAGCAGTTACGCCAATGACAGGGGTAATCAGCCCCAGCATTTT	CASSYANDRGNQPQHF
NA	TRBV6-5	NA	TRBJ2-3	TGTGCCAGCAGTTACTCAGGTACCGCAGATACGCAGTATTTT	CASSYSGTADTQYF
TRBD1	TRBV7-8	NA	TRBJ1-4	TGTGCCAGCAGCCGAGAGGGACAGGGTGAAAAACTGTTTTTT	CASSREGQGEKLFF
NA	TRBV7-2	NA	TRBJ1-4	TGTGCCAGCAGCTTAGGGTGGGGAGTAGCTAATGAAAAACTGTTTTTT	CASSLGWGVANEKLFF
TRBD1	TRBV19	NA	TRBJ1-2	TGTGCCAGTAGTGAGGTGACAGGGGTTTATGGCTACACCTTC	CASSEVTGVYGYTF
NA	TRBV24-1	NA	TRBJ2-3	TGTGCCACCAGTGGCCCCCAGACAGATACGCAGTATTTT	CATSGPQTDTQYF
NA	TRBV24-1	NA	TRBJ2-3	TGTGCCACCAGTGATTTTGAACAGCCTGGTGGAGATACGCAGTATTTT	CATSDFEQPGGDTQYF
NA	TRBV2	NA	TRBJ1-2	TGTGCCAGCTTGTGGCAGGATGAGGGCTACACCTTC	CASLWQDEGYTF
NA	TRBV10-3	NA	TRBJ1-2	TGTGCCATCCGCCTCGCCGGCGGCGACTATGGCTACACCTTC	CAIRLAGGDYGYTF
NA	TRBV7-9	medium-sized	TRBJ2-5	TGTGCCAGCAGCTTAGCGCGGGGCAGGGGGGGCGCGGAGACCCAGTACTTC	CASSLARGRGGAETQYF
NA	TRBV24-1	once	TRBJ1-2	TGTGCCACCAGTGTCAAGGGGCAGAAGTTCTATGGCTACACCTTC	CATSVKGQKFYGYTF
NA	TRBV4-3	NA	TRBJ2-1	TGCGCCAGCAGCCAATCGGGGTCCTACAATGAGCAGTTCTTC	CASSQSGSYNEQFF
NA	TRBV19	NA	TRBJ1-2	TGTGCCAGTAACCAACAGGTTAACTATGGCTACACCTTC	CASNQQVNYGYTF
NA	TRBV18	NA	TRBJ1-5	TGTGCCACCTCGACAGGCATTAGCAATCAGCCCCAGCATTTT	CATSTGISNQPQHF
NA	TRBV7-3	few	TRBJ2-2	TGTGCCAGCAGCTTAGGCTGGGGCGCGAATACCGGGGAGCTGTTTTTT	CASSLGWGANTGELFF
NA	TRBV15	NA	TRBJ1-4	TGTGCCACCAGCAGACCCGGGGGATCCCTCATCGAAAAACTGTTTTTT	CATSRPGGSLIEKLFF
NA	TRBV12-3/TRBV12-4	NA	TRBJ1-5	TGTGCCAGCAGTTTGGGGGGTCAGCCCCAGCATTTT	CASSLGGQPQHF
NA	TRBV19	NA	TRBJ1-4	TGTGCCAGTAGTATTAAGGGGATATATGAAAAACTGTTTTTT	CASSIKGIYEKLFF
TRBD1	TRBV28	once	TRBJ1-6	TGTGCCAGCAGTTTACCCCGACAGGGGCGGTCACCCCTCCACTTT	CASSLPRQGRSPLHF
NA	TRBV5-1	NA	TRBJ2-7	TGCGCCAGCAGCCCTGGCCCTGACTACGAGCAGTACTTC	CASSPGPDYEQYF
TRBD1	TRBV5-6	once	TRBJ2-3	TGTGCCAGCAGCTGGATTCCGGGACAGGAGACAGATACGCAGTATTTT	CASSWIPGQETDTQYF
NA	TRBV7-9	NA	TRBJ2-5	TGTGCCAGCACCTCCGGGCGGCAAGAGACCCAGTACTTC	CASTSGRQETQYF